These 27 T cell receptor beta chains were sequenced from one sample in a study of CD8 T cells in ankylosing spondylitis. TCRdb re-called the 5' RACE reads with MiXCR, one entry per CDR3 protein. The sample lists 150,000 to 250,000 distinct CDR3 sequences, about 13% seen once, with approximately 15% in the top ten. The sample taken for sequencing was blood, either unsorted or a sorted T cell fraction (not recorded which). The receptors originated from a male donor with ankylosing spondylitis or in good health (not recorded which).

This clonotype was seen a single time. The chain employs TRBV20-1 and TRBJ2-7; 9 bases agree with TRBD1. With 3 bases clipped from V and 3 bases from J, the junction kept 12 bases outside the gene matches. CDR1 and CDR2 (germline): DFQATT, SNEGSKA (reference sequence). The CDR3 covers 16 residues. The CDR3 loop reads CSARGGGTGSLYEQYF. DNA of the CDR3: TGCAGTGCTAGGGGGGGAGGGACAGGGTCCCTCTACGAGCAGTACTTC.

This clonotype appeared many times. The rearrangement uses TRBV5-1 and TRBJ1-1, with D tentatively TRBD1 (5 bases). Trimming pared 0 bases from V and 0 bases from J, leaving 6 bases between. Germline lookup yields CDR1 SGHRS and CDR2 YFSETQ. The CDR3 is 14 amino acids. The DNA for the CDR3 is TGCGCCAGCAGCTTGGCAGGGATGAACACTGAAGCTTTCTTT. Translated: CASSLAGMNTEAFF.

This clonotype was seen a handful of times. The rearrangement links TRBV12-3 or TRBV12-4 to TRBJ2-1; no definite D call. The CDR3 sequence is 16 residues long. V lost 5 bases, J lost 0 bases, and 14 bases lay in between. CDR3 region: CASSGLDSPSYNEQFF. The CDR3 nucleotides read TGTGCCAGCAGTGGTCTAGACTCCCCCTCCTACAATGAGCAGTTCTTC.

The V gene is TRBV27, the J gene TRBJ2-7; 8 bases fit TRBD1. This CDR3 spans 14 amino acids. V dropped 5 bases and J dropped 3; count of bases not matched to a gene: 6. Germline CDR1 MNHEY, CDR2 SMNVEV (reference sequence). CDR3 region: CASSEQGGYYEQYF. CDR3 bases: TGTGCCAGCAGTGAACAGGGGGGCTACTACGAGCAGTACTTC.

J is TRBJ1-6 and V is TRBV3-1; perhaps TRBD1 as D (6 bases). Trimming cost V 0 bases and J 6 bases, with 18 bases left between them. Germline V gene lookup returns CDR1 LGHDT and CDR2 YNNKEL (reference sequence). The CDR3 contains 18 residues. The DNA of the CDR3 is TGTGCCAGCAGCCAAGAAGTGAGGGGGGCGTGGGTTAATTCACCCCTCCACTTT. Translation: CASSQEVRGAWVNSPLHF.

The V gene is TRBV7-9, the J gene TRBJ1-2, with D possibly TRBD1 on 6 matching bases. This CDR3 comprises 12 residues. V was clipped by 5 bases and J by 7 bases, with 11 bases between them. Germline V gives CDR1 SEHNR, CDR2 FQNEAQ (reference sequence). The CDR3 spells CASSVAGAGYTF. The CDR3 nucleotides read TGTGCCAGCAGCGTCGCAGGGGCTGGCTACACCTTC.

The chain recombines TRBV7-2 with TRBJ2-1, with D uncertain. Germline CDR1 and CDR2: SGHTA and FQGNSA. CDR3 size: 12 residues. V was trimmed by 2 bases and J by 8 bases, leaving 7 bases between them. This chain's CDR3 is CASSLFSDEQFF. The CDR3 DNA reads as TGTGCCAGCAGCTTATTCTCTGATGAGCAGTTCTTC.

The rearrangement links TRBV6-2 or TRBV6-3 to TRBJ1-2; D is unresolved. The germline V and J ends were trimmed by 0 bases and 5 bases, with 16 bases remaining between them. This CDR3 region has 16 residues. Germline lookup yields CDR1 MNHEY and CDR2 SVGEGT. The CDR3 is CASSYSDTDGWYGYTF. The CDR3 DNA follows: TGTGCCAGCAGTTACTCGGATACAGACGGATGGTATGGCTACACCTTC.

The chain joins TRBV12-3 or TRBV12-4 to TRBJ2-5; D is unclear. The CDR3 runs to 14 residues. Trimming left V 5 bases short and J 4 bases short, with 14 bases between. In nucleotides, the CDR3 is TGTGCCAGCAGTCCCGGTCCGCAGAGAGAGACCCAGTACTTC. Encoded protein: CASSPGPQRETQYF.

The J gene is TRBJ2-7, the V gene TRBV27; TRBD2 is a possible D gene (5 bases). Germline loops: CDR1 MNHEY, CDR2 SMNVEV (reference sequence). The CDR3 has 15 residues. V was clipped by 3 bases and J by 7 bases, with 19 bases between them. CDR3 sequence (DNA): TGTGCCAGCAGTTTCGGCAGGCTCGGGCCGGGGGAGCAGTACTTC. Translated: CASSFGRLGPGEQYF.

This clonotype appeared a few times. The chain uses TRBV24-1 and TRBJ2-1; 14 bases agree with TRBD2. Per germline, CDR1 KGHDR and CDR2 SFDVKD. This CDR3 contains 16 residues. V lost 5 bases and J lost 7; bases outside the gene matches: 6. CDR3 nucleotide sequence: TGTGCCACCAGTGGGACTAGCGGGAGGTCGCGGAATGAGCAGTTCTTC. Protein: CATSGTSGRSRNEQFF.

Turning to this clonotype: Sequence at one end of the junction differs from germline and may be a read error. The chain uses TRBV7-9 and TRBJ2-1, with 9 positions matching TRBD2. Germline CDR1 SEHNR, CDR2 FQNEAQ (reference sequence). The CDR3 consists of 13 residues. The CDR3 bases are TGCGGACTAGCGCCCAGCTCCTACAATGAGCAGTTCTTC. It is translated as CGLAPSSYNEQFF.

This clonotype appeared a few times. CDR3 loop: CASSFTGSGNTIYF. Here the CDR3 DNA reads TGTGCCAGCAGTTTTACAGGCTCTGGAAACACCATATATTTT. This rearrangement joins TRBV27 to TRBJ1-3; D possibly corresponds to TRBD1 (5 bases). V dropped 3 bases and J dropped 0 bases, with 6 bases sitting between them. Germline lookup yields CDR1 MNHEY and CDR2 SMNVEV (reference sequence). The CDR3 runs 14 residues.

This clonotype was seen ten or more times. This chain uses TRBV29-1 with TRBJ2-1; D is unresolved. CDR1 SQVTM and CDR2 ANQGSEA come from the germline V gene. V shed 4 bases and J shed 7 bases, with 14 bases lying between them. CDR3 length: 13 residues. The CDR3 DNA reads TGCAGCGTTGTCCCGGGTGTGTCAAATGAGCAGTTCTTC. Translated, it gives CSVVPGVSNEQFF.

The chain recombines TRBV4-2 with TRBJ2-7; D gene ambiguous. With 4 bases removed from V and 1 base from J, the gap between germline ends came to 17 bases. CDR1 and CDR2 from the germline V gene are LGHNA and YNFKEQ. This CDR3 is 16 amino acids long. The CDR3 coding sequence is TGTGCCAGCAGCCCTACCGCCGCCCACAATTCCTACGAGCAGTACTTC. As protein: CASSPTAAHNSYEQYF.

The chain carries TRBV21-1 and TRBJ2-7; the D segment call TRBD1 is taken from the table without a DNA check. TRBV21-1 counts as a pseudogene. This CDR3 spans 16 amino acids. Here the CDR3 reads CFLLAQKQGETYEQYF. The CDR3 bases are TGTTTCCTGCTGGCACAGAAACAGGGGGAGACCTACGAGCAGTACTTC.

The sample holds many counts of this clonotype. This rearrangement joins TRBV7-9 to TRBJ2-3; the match to TRBD1 covers 7 bases. The germline CDR1 and CDR2 sequences are SEHNR and FQNEAQ (reference sequence). This CDR3 has 11 residues. V lost 3 bases and J lost 15; bases outside the gene matches: 6. The CDR3 nucleotides are TGTGCCAGCAGCTTTGGGGCAGGGGGATATTTT. Protein: CASSFGAGGYF.

This clonotype has a handful of counts. This chain connects TRBV7-9 to TRBJ2-1; 7 bases agree with TRBD1. Germline trimming cut 1 base from V and 8 bases from J; bases unmatched to any gene: 11. Germline loops: CDR1 SEHNR, CDR2 FQNEAQ (reference sequence). The CDR3 is 16 residues long. CDR3 nucleotides: TGTGCCAGCAGCTTAGGTCTCGGTAGAGGGGGCGATGAGCAGTTCTTC. Encoded protein: CASSLGLGRGGDEQFF.

This clonotype occurred a few times. The chain links TRBV20-1 to TRBJ2-1; 12 bases match TRBD2. V lost 6 bases to trimming and J lost 4 bases; unmatched junction nucleotides: 7. The CDR3 has 15 amino acids. Germline CDR1 and CDR2: DFQATT and SNEGSKA (reference sequence). CDR3 bases: TGCAGTGCCTTAAGACTAGCGGGAGCATACAATGAGCAGTTCTTC. Translation gives CSALRLAGAYNEQFF.

This clonotype was seen at least ten times. The V and J genes are TRBV5-1 and TRBJ1-2; D is unclear. The ends were cut back, 0 bases at V and 8 bases at J, with 11 bases in the middle. The length of the CDR3 is 13 residues. Germline assignment: CDR1 SGHRS and CDR2 YFSETQ. The CDR3 nucleotides are TGCGCCAGCAGCTTGGCCGGCGGTCGGGGCTACACCTTC. This gives the protein CASSLAGGRGYTF.

This chain links TRBV20-1 with TRBJ1-2; D is ambiguous. The ends were cut back, 4 bases at V and 3 bases at J, with 12 bases in the middle. CDR3 size: 13 residues. Germline V gives CDR1 DFQATT, CDR2 SNEGSKA (reference sequence). This chain's CDR3 is CSATQDGDYGYTF. CDR3 nucleotide sequence: TGCAGTGCTACGCAGGACGGGGACTATGGCTACACCTTC.

V and J are TRBV4-1 and TRBJ1-1, with TRBD1 identical over 7 bases. CDR3 length equals 15 residues. Germline V gives CDR1 MGHRA, CDR2 YSYEKL. V lost 1 base to trimming and J lost 5 bases; unmatched junction nucleotides: 7. The CDR3 loop reads CASSQVAGGRTEAFF. CDR3 nucleotide sequence: TGCGCCAGCAGCCAAGTGGCAGGGGGGAGGACTGAAGCTTTCTTT.

The gene calls are TRBV6-5 and TRBJ2-1, with D unclear. Trimming removed 4 bases from V and 6 bases from J, with 10 bases in between. This CDR3 has 13 amino acids. Germline V gene data show CDR1 as MNHEY and CDR2 as SVGAGI. The DNA of the CDR3 is TGTGCCAGCAGTTCCGACTGGTCCAATGAGCAGTTCTTC. It yields the protein CASSSDWSNEQFF.

The table lists this clonotype with a few counts. The CDR3 loop reads CASSFTGLGYEQYF. The DNA for the CDR3 is TGTGCCAGCAGTTTTACAGGGCTAGGCTACGAGCAGTACTTC. The rearrangement links TRBV12-3 or TRBV12-4 to TRBJ2-7; a weak D match, TRBD1 (6 bases). V gave up 3 bases and J gave up 3 bases, with 12 bases separating them. The CDR3 consists of 14 residues.

The sample holds a few counts of this clonotype. This chain connects TRBV27 to TRBJ1-6; D is unresolved. Germline CDR1 is MNHEY and CDR2 is SMNVEV (reference sequence). The CDR3 length is 14 residues. Trimming left V 5 bases short and J 9 bases short, with 14 bases between. The DNA of the CDR3 is TGTGCCAGCAGTCCGGCCCCCCGGCCTTCACCCCTCCACTTT. It encodes CASSPAPRPSPLHF.

This clonotype appeared many times. The CDR3 region has the DNA TGTGCCAGCAGCTTCGAGGACACTGAAGCTTTCTTT. Its translation: CASSFEDTEAFF. This rearrangement joins TRBV7-9 to TRBJ1-1; D is undetermined. Per the germline V gene, CDR1 is SEHNR and CDR2 is FQNEAQ (reference sequence). Trimming shortened V by 3 bases and J by 3 bases, and 5 bases separated the two germline ends. The CDR3 covers 12 residues.

This chain connects TRBV2 to TRBJ2-6; D is unclear. With 4 bases removed from V and 0 bases from J, the gap between germline ends came to 7 bases. The CDR3 consists of 15 residues. Germline CDR1 is SNHLY and CDR2 is FYNNEI. The CDR3 region has the DNA TGTGCCAGCAGTGCTATGAGCTCTGGGGCCAACGTCCTGACTTTC. Protein product: CASSAMSSGANVLTF.